The clone carrying this T cell receptor (beta chain) occurred once. The data belong to a study of blood T cell repertoires in COVID-19. Looking at the study overall: Donors in the United States, Italy and Spain gave samples during acute or convalescent COVID-19. T cells, B-cell-depleted T cells, or PBMCs supplied cDNA or gDNA.

The Seattle patients, enrolled during active infection, were followed longitudinally. Authors' analysis steps: Reference gene primer amplification gave estimated nucleated cell counts. Profiling relied on immunoSEQ multiplex PCR, and the TCRdb table lists in-frame clones only, not all of them. The V and J calls and clone size are taken from that table; D and trimming were inferred from the DNA. The sample carries approximately 330,000 clones, approximately 86% recorded once. J lost 3 bases, V lost 3 bases, and 9 bases had no gene match. CDR1 is SGHVS and CDR2 is FQNEAQ in the germline V gene. The CDR3 has 17 amino acids.

The receptor comes from a man aged 25-40 years with COVID-19, enrolled during active disease. The chain is built from TRBV7-8 and TRBJ2-3, with 10 bases matching TRBD2. The sample taken for sequencing was peripheral blood. DNA for the CDR3: TGTGCCAGCAGCTTTCAAAGCGGGAGGGCAAGAACAGATACGCAGTATTTT. Translated: CASSFQSGRARTDTQYF. Full variable domain (rest looked up from reference TRBV7-8 and TRBJ2-3): GAGVSQSPRYKVAKRGQDVALRCDPISGHVSLFWYQQALGQGPEFLTYFQNEAQLDKSGLPSDRFFAERPEGSVSTLKIQRTQQEDSAVYLCASSFQSGRARTDTQYFGPGTRLTVL.